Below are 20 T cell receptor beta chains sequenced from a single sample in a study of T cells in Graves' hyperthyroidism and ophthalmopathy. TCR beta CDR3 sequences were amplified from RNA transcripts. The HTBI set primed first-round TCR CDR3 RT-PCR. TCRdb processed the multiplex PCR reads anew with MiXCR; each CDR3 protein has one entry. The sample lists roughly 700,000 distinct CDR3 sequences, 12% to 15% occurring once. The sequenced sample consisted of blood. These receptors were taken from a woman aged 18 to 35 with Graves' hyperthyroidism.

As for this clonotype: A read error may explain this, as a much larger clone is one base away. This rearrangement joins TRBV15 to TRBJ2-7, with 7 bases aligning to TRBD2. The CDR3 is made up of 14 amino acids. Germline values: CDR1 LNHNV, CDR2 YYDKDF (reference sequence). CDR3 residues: CATGRGGEGAEQYF. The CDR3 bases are TGTGCCACCGGCAGAGGTGGGGAGGGAGCCGAGCAGTACTTC.

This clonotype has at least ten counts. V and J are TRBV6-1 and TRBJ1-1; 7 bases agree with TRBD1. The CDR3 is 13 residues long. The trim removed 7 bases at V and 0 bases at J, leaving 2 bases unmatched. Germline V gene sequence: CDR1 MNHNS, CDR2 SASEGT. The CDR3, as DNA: TGTGCCAGCACCGGGACAGTGAACACTGAAGCTTTCTTT. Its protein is CASTGTVNTEAFF.

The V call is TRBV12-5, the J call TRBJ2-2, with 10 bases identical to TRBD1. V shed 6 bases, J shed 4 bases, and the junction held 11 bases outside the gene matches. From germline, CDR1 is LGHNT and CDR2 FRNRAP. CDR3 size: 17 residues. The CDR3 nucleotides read TGTGCTAGTGGGTTGTCGCCGGGACAGGGGTTCACCGGGGAGCTGTTTTTT. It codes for CASGLSPGQGFTGELFF.

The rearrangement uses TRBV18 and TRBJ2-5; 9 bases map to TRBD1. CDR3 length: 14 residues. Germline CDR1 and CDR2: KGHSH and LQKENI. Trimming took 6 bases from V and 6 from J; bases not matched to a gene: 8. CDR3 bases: TGTGCCAGCTCCCCCAGGGACAGGGCGAAGACCCAGTACTTC. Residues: CASSPRDRAKTQYF.

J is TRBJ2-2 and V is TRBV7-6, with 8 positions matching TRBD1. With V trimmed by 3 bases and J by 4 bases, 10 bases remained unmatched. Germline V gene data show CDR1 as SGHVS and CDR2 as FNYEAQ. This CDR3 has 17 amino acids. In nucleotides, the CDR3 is TGTGCCAGCAGCTTTGGGGAGGACAGGGAGGCCACCGGGGAGCTGTTTTTT. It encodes CASSFGEDREATGELFF.

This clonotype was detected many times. As DNA, the CDR3 is TGCGCCAGCAGCTTGGGAGCGGGAGGGTCCAGAGATACGCAGTATTTT. Its protein product is CASSLGAGGSRDTQYF. The chain combines TRBV5-1 with TRBJ2-3, with 10 nucleotides matching TRBD2. Germline trimming cut 0 bases from V and 5 bases from J; bases unmatched to any gene: 6. This CDR3 spans 16 amino acids. Germline CDR1 reads SGHRS; CDR2 reads YFSETQ.

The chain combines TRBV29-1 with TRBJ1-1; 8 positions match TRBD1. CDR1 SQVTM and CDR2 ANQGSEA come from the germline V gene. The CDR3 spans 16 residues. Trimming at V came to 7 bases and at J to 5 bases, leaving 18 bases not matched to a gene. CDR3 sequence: CSALVSGQGGLTEAFF. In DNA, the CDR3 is TGCAGCGCCCTTGTTTCCGGACAGGGAGGATTAACTGAAGCTTTCTTT.

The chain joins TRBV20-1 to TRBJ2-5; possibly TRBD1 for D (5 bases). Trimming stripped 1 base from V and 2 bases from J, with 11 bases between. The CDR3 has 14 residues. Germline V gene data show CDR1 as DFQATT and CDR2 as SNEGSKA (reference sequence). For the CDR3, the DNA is TGCAGTGCTAGAGTTGGTAAGGGGCAAGAGACCCAGTACTTC. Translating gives CSARVGKGQETQYF.

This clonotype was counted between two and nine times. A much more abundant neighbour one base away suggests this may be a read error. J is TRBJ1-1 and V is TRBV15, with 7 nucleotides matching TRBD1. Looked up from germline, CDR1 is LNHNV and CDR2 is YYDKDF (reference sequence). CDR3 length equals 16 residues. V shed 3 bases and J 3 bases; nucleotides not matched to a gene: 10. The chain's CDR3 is CATSSVSRGVDTEAFF. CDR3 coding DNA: TGTGCCACCAGCAGTGTCTCCAGGGGGGTGGACACTGAAGCTTTCTTT.

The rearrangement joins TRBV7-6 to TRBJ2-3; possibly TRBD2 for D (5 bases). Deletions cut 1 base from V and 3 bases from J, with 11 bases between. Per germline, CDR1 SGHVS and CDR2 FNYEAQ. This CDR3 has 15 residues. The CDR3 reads CASSLVGLTTDTQYF. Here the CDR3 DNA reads TGTGCCAGCAGCTTAGTTGGACTTACTACAGATACGCAGTATTTT. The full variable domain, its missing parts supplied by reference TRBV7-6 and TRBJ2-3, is GAGVSQSPRYKVTKRGQDVALRCDPISGHVSLYWYRQALGQGPEFLTYFNYEAQQDKSGLPNDRFSAERPEGSISTLTIQRTEQRDSAMYRCASSLVGLTTDTQYFGPGTRLTVL.

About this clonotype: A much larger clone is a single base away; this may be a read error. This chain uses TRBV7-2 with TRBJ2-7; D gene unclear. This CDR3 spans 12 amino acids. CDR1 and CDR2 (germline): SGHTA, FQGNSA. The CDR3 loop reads CASSLQLGEQCF. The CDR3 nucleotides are TGTGCCAGCAGCTTGCAACTTGGCGAGCAGTGCTTC.

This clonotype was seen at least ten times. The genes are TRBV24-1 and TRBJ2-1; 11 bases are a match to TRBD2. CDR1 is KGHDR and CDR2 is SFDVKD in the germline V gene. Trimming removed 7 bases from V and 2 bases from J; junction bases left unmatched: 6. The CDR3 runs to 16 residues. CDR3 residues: CATSESSGRTYNEQFF. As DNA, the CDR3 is TGTGCCACCAGCGAGTCTAGCGGGAGGACCTACAATGAGCAGTTCTTC.

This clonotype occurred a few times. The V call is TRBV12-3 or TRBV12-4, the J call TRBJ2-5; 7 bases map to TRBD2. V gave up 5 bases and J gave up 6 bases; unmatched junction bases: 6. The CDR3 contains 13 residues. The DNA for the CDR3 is TGTGCCAGCAGTCCGGGAGGCTGGAAGACCCAGTACTTC. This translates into CASSPGGWKTQYF.

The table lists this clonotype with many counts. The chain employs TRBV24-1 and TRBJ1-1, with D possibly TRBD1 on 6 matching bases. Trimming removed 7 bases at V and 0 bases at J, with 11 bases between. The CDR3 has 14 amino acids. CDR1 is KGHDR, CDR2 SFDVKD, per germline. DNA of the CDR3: TGTGCCACCAGCAAGGGGGGGTTGAACACTGAAGCTTTCTTT. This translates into CATSKGGLNTEAFF.

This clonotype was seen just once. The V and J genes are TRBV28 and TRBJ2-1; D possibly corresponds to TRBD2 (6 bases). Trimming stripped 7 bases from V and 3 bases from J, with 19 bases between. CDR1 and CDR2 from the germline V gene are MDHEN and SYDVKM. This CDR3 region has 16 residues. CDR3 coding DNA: TGTGCCAGCACTCTTGGACTAAAGCGGATCTACAATGAGCAGTTCTTC. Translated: CASTLGLKRIYNEQFF.

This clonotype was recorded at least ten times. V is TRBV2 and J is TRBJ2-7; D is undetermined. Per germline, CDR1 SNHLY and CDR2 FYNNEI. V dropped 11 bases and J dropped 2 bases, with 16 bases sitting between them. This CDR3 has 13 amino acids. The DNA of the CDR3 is TGTGCCTCCAAGTCCAACCCCCCCTACGAGCAGTACTTC. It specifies CASKSNPPYEQYF.

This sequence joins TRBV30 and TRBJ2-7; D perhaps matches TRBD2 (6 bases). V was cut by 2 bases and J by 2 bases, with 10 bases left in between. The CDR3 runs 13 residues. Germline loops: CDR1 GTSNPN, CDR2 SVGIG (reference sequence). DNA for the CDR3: TGTGCCTGGAGTTTGGGCGGGACCTACGAGCAGTACTTC. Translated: CAWSLGGTYEQYF.

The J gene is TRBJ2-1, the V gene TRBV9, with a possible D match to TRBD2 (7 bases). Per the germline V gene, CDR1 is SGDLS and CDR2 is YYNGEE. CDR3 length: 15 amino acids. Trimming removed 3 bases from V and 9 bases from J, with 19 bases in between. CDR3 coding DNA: TGTGCCAGCAGCGCTACCGGGACGGGGGGCAGTGAGCAGTTCTTC. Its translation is CASSATGTGGSEQFF.

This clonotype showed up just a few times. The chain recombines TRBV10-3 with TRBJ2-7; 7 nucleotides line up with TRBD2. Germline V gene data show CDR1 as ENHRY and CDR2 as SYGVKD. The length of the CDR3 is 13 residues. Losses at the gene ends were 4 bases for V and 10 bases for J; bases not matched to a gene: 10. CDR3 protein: CAISAGGVREQYF. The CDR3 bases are TGTGCCATCAGTGCGGGGGGAGTCAGGGAACAGTACTTC.

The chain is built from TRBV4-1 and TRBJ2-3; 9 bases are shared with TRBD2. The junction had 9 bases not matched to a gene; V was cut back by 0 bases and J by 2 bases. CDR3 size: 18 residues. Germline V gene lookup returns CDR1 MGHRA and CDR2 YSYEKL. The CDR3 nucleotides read TGCGCCAGCAGCCAAGATCCCCCTAGCGGGACTTACACAGATACGCAGTATTTT. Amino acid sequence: CASSQDPPSGTYTDTQYF.